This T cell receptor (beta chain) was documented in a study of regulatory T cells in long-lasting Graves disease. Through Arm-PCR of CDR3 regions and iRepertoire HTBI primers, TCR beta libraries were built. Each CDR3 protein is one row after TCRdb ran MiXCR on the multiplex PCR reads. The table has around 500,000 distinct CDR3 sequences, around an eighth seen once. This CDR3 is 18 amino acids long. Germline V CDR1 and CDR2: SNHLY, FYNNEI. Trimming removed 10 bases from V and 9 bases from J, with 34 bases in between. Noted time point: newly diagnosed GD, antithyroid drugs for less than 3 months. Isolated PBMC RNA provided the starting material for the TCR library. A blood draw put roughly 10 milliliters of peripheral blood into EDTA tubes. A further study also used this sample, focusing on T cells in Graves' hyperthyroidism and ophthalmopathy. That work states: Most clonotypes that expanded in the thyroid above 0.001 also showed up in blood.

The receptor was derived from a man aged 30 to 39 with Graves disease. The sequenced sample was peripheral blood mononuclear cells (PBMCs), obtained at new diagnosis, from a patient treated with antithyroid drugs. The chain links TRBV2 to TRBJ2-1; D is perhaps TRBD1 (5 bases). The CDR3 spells CATQFRRLTGPSSPEQFF. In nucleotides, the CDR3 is TGTGCCACCCAGTTCCGTCGATTAACAGGTCCCTCCAGCCCTGAGCAGTTCTTC.